The source of this T cell receptor beta chain is a study of T cell repertoires in cytomegalovirus infection. Study-level information: Matching HLA type, along with CMV infection, was indicated by public TCR beta signatures. Overall study findings and caveats: Across the ex vivo response, the dominant clonotypes were HLA-C-restricted CMV-specific TCR beta clonotypes. Summed frequency of shared TCR beta families picked out CMV carriers who also had the relevant HLA.

Concerning this clonotype: Its antigen remains unidentified.

TCRdb re-analysed the reads in MiXCR, keeping a single row per CDR3 protein. The repertoire includes just under 550,000 distinct CDR3 sequences, around 27% of them detected once, and around 13% sits in the top ten. This CDR3 comprises 12 residues. Trimming shortened V by 6 bases and J by 4 bases, and 9 bases separated the two germline ends. Germline V gives CDR1 LGHNT, CDR2 FRNRAP. The sample taken for sequencing was PBMCs. The receptor's source is a human donor in good health (CMV status not recorded). Some clones in this sample may be carry-over from other donors' samples. The chain has TRBV12-5 and TRBJ1-2; D not resolved. This chain's CDR3 is CASGTGSYGYTF. CDR3 coding DNA: TGTGCTAGTGGAACTGGGAGCTATGGCTACACCTTC.